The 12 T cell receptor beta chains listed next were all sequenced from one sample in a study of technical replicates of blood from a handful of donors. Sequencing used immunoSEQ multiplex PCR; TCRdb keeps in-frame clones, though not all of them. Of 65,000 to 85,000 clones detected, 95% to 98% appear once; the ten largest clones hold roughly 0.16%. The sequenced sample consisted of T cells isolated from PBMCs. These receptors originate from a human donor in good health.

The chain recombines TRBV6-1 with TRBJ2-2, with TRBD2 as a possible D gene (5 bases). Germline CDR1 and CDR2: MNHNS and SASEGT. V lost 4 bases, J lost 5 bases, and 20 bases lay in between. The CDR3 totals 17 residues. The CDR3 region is CASSVGISATLTGELFF. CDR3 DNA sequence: TGTGCCAGCAGTGTAGGCATTAGCGCGACCCTTACCGGGGAGCTGTTTTTT.

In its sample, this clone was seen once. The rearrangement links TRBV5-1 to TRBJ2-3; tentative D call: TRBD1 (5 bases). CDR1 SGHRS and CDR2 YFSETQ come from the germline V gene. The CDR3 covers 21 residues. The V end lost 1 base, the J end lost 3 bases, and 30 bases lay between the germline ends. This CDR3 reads CASSLPRGSPDSLFTTDTQYF. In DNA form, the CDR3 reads TGCGCCAGCAGCTTGCCTAGGGGATCACCCGACAGCCTCTTCACAACAGATACGCAGTATTTT.

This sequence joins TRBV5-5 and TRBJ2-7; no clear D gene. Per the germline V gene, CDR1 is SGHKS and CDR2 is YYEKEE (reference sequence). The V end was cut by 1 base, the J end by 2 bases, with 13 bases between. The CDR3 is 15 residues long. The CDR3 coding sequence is TGTGCCAGCAGCTTGAGCCAGGCTATGCCCTACGAGCAGTACTTC. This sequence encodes CASSLSQAMPYEQYF.

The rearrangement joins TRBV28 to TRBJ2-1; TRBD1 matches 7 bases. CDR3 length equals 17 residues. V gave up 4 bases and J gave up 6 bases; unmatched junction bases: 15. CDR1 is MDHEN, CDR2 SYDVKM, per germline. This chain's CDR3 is CASSSLQLYRGGNEQFF. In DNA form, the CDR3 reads TGTGCCAGCAGTTCGCTCCAATTATACAGGGGTGGCAATGAGCAGTTCTTC.

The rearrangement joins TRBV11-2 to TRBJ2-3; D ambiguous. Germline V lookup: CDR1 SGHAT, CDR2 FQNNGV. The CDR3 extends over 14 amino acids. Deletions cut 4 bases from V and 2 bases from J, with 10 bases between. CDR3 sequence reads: CASSSRQITDTQYF. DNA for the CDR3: TGTGCCAGCAGCTCCCGCCAGATCACAGATACGCAGTATTTT.

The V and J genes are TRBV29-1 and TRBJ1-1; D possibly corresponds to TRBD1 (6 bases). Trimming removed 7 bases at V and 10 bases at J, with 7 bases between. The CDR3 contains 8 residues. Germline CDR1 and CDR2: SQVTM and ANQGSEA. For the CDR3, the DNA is TGCAGCGCACAGGGAGCTTTCTTT. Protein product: CSAQGAFF.

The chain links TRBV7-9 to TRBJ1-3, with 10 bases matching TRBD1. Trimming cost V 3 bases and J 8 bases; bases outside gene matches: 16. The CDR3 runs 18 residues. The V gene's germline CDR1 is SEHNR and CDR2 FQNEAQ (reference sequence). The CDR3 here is CASSFRLTDRGRPYTIYF. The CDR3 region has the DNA TGTGCCAGCAGCTTCCGTCTAACGGACAGGGGGAGACCTTACACCATATATTTT.

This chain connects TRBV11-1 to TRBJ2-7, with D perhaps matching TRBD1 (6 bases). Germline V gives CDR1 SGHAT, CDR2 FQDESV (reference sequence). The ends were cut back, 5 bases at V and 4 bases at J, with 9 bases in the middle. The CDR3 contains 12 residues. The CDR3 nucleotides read TGTGCCAGCAGCCCAGACAGGTACGAGCAGTACTTC. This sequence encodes CASSPDRYEQYF.

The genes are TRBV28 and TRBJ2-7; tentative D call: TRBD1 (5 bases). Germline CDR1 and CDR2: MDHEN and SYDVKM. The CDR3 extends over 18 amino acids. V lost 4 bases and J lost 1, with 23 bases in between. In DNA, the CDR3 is TGTGCCAGCAGTTATACACTACAACAGGCGAAATTTTCCTACGAGCAGTACTTC. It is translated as CASSYTLQQAKFSYEQYF.

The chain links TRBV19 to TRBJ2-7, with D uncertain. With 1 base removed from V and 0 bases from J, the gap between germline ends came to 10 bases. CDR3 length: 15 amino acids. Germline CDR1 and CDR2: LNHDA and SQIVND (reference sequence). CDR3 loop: CASSIVGSSSYEQYF. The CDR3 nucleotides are TGTGCCAGTAGTATAGTGGGCAGCAGCTCCTACGAGCAGTACTTC.

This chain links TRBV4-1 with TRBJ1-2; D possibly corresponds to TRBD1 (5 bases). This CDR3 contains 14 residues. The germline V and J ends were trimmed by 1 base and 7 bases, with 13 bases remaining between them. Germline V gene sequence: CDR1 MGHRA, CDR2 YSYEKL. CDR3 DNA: TGCGCCAGCAGCCAAGGGGGGGGACTGGGTGGCTACACCTTC. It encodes CASSQGGGLGGYTF.

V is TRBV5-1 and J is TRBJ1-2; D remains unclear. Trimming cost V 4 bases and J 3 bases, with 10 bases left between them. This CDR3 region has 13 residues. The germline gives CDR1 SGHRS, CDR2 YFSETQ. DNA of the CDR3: TGCGCCAGCAGCCCAAATACGGACTATGGCTACACCTTC. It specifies CASSPNTDYGYTF.